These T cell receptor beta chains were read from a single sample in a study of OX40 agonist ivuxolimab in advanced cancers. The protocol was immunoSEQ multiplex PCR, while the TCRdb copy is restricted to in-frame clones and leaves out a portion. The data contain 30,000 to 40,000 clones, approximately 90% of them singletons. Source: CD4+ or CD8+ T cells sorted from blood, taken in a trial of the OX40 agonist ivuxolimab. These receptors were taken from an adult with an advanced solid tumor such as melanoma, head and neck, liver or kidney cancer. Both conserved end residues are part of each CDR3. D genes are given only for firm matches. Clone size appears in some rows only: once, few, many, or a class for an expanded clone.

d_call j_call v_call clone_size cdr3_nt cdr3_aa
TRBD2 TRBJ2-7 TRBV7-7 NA TGTGCTAGCAGCTCTTATTCCGGGGGGGAGCAGTACTTC CASSSYSGGEQYF
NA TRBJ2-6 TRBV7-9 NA TGTGCCAGCAGCTTAGGCGAAGGTTTCAGGACCAACGTCCTGACTTTC CASSLGEGFRTNVLTF
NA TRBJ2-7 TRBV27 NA TGTGCCAGCAGTTTATCTTTGTTAGCGGACGAGCAGTACTTC CASSLSLLADEQYF
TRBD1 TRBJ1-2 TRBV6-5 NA TGTGCCAGCAGTTACTCGGAAGGGGGCTGGTACGGCTACACCTTC CASSYSEGGWYGYTF
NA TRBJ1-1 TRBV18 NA TGTGCCAGCTCACCCCCTGTGGGGGCTATCAAGATTGTGGGAGCTTTCTTT CASSPPVGAIKIVGAFF
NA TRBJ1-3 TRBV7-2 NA TGTGCCAGCAGCTTAGAAGGAAACACCATATATTTT CASSLEGNTIYF
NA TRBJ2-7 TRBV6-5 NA TGTGCCAGCAGTTACCCGAATACAGGATCCTCCTACGAGCAGTACTTC CASSYPNTGSSYEQYF
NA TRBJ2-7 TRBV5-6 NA TGTGCCAGCAGCTTGGTTCAGGGGAGCTCCTACGAGCAGTACTTC CASSLVQGSSYEQYF
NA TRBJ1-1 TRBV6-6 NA TGTGCCAGCAGTTACTCCGTGAACACTGAAGCTTTCTTT CASSYSVNTEAFF
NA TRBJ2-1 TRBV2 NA TGTGCCAGCAGCCAAGAGGGGGGGATCGCCTACAATGAGCAGTTCTTC CASSQEGGIAYNEQFF
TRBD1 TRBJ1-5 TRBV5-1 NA TGCGCCAGCAGCCCCGGACAGGGGAGCAATCAGCCCCAGCATTTT CASSPGQGSNQPQHF
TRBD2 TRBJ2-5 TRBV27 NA TGTGCCAGTGCGGGGGGCAGCGCCTACCTTCAGGAGACCCAGTACTTC CASAGGSAYLQETQYF
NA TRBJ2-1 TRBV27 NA TGTGCCAGCAGTTTAACCCGGACCCCATCCAATGAGCAGTTCTTC CASSLTRTPSNEQFF
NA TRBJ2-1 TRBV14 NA TGTGCCAGCAGCCAAGATAACCGAGGCCCCAAGAACAATGAGCAGTTCTTC CASSQDNRGPKNNEQFF
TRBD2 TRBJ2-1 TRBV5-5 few TGTGCCAGCTCGACGACTAGCAAGAATGAGCAGTTCTTC CASSTTSKNEQFF
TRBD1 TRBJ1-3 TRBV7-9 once TGTGCCAGCTCAGGGGGCGGACACTCTGGAAACACCATATATTTT CASSGGGHSGNTIYF
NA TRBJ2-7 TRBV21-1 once TGTGCCAGCAGCGCTCGACAGGGGGCGAACGAGCAGTACTTC CASSARQGANEQYF
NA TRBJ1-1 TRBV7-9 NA TGTGCCAGCAGCTCGAGAGACAGGTTGAACACTGAAGCTTTCTTT CASSSRDRLNTEAFF
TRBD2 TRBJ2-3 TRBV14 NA TGTGCCAGCAGCTTAACGACTAGCGGGGGGGCGGATACGCAGTATTTT CASSLTTSGGADTQYF
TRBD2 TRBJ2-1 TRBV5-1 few TGCGCCAGCAGCCCGTCCGGGACTAGCGGGATCAATGAGCAGTTCTTC CASSPSGTSGINEQFF
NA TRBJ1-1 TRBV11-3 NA TGTGCCAGCAGCTCGGGAGGGCATGAAGCTTTCTTT CASSSGGHEAFF
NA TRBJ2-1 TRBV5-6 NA TGTGCCAGCAGCCCCTCGCCGAGCCCCTACAATGAGCAGTTCTTC CASSPSPSPYNEQFF
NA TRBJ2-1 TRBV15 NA TGTGCCACCAGCAGAGATACGGGCGGCACCTACAATGAGCAGTTCTTC CATSRDTGGTYNEQFF
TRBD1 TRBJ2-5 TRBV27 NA TGTGCCAGCAGTTTGGGACAGGGTCAGACCCAGTACTTC CASSLGQGQTQYF
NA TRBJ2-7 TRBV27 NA TGTGCCAGCAGTCCAAAGACGGCGTCCTACGAGCAGTACTTC CASSPKTASYEQYF
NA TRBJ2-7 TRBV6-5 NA TGTGCCAGCAGTGAAGTCACAGTCGACGAGCAGTACTTC CASSEVTVDEQYF
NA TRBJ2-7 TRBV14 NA TGTGCCAGCAGCTCTCGCCACTACGAGCAGTACTTC CASSSRHYEQYF
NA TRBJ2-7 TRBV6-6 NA TGTGCCAGCTCCGGGCCTTTCATGTACGAGCAGTACTTC CASSGPFMYEQYF
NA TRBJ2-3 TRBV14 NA TGTGCCAGCAGCCCCCGACATCCAGATACGCAGTATTTT CASSPRHPDTQYF
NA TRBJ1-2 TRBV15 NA TGTGCCACCAGCAATAGGAAGGCCTATGGCTACACCTTC CATSNRKAYGYTF
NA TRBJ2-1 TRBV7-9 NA TGTGCCAGCAGCTTAGGGTTGGGGTTAGCCCACAATGAGCAGTTCTTC CASSLGLGLAHNEQFF
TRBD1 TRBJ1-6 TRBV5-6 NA TGTGCCAGCAGCTTCGGGACAGGGGATAATTCACCCCTCCACTTT CASSFGTGDNSPLHF
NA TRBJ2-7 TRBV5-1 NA TGCGCCAGCAGCCTAGCCGGGACGGAGGTGGCCTACGAGCAGTACTTC CASSLAGTEVAYEQYF
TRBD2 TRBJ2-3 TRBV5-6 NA TGTGCCAGCAGCCCCGGACTAGCGGGTGGAACGAGGGCCACAGATACGCAGTATTTT CASSPGLAGGTRATDTQYF
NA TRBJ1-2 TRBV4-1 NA TGCGCCAGCAGCCAAGTTATGGGGCAGAACTATGGCTACACCTTC CASSQVMGQNYGYTF
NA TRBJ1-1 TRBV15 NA TGTGCCACCAGCAGAGTAGGGTCGCGGGGTCCTGAAGCTTTCTTT CATSRVGSRGPEAFF
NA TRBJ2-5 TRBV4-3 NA TGCGCCAGCAGCCAAGAGTTACACGCGTACCAAGAGACCCAGTACTTC CASSQELHAYQETQYF
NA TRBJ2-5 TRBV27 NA TGTGCCAGCAGTTTAACAGGCGCCAGGGAGACCCAGTACTTC CASSLTGARETQYF
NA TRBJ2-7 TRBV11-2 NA TGTGCCAGCAGCTCCGACAGGCCCTTCTCCTACGAGCAGTACTTC CASSSDRPFSYEQYF
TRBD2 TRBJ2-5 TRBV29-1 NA TGCAGCGTTTTATTTCGGGGGGGTCAAGAGACCCAGTACTTC CSVLFRGGQETQYF
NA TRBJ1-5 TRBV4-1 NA TGCGCCAGCAGCCCGCAGGGGAGGCAGCCCCAGCATTTT CASSPQGRQPQHF
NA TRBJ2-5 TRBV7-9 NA TGTGCCAGCAGCCGTGGCGGGACACTCCAAGAGACCCAGTACTTC CASSRGGTLQETQYF
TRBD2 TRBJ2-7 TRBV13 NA TGTGCCAGCAGCCCCTTCGGGACTAGCGGGGGGAGCTCCTACGAGCAGTACTTC CASSPFGTSGGSSYEQYF
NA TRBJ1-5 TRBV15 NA TGTGCCACCGGGGGGGCACAGCAGCCCCAGCATTTT CATGGAQQPQHF
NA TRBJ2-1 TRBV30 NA TGTGCCTGGAGTGATGAAAAAACAGTCTCCTACAATGAGCAGTTCTTC CAWSDEKTVSYNEQFF
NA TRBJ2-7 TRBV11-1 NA TGTGCCAGCAGCCCATCGACAGGCTCCTACGAGCAGTACTTC CASSPSTGSYEQYF
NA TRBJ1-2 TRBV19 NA TGTGCCAGTACCATGGGGGACCTCTATGGCTACACCTTC CASTMGDLYGYTF
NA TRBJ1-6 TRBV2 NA TGTGCCAGCAGTGAAGGCAGGAATAATTCACCCCTCCACTTT CASSEGRNNSPLHF
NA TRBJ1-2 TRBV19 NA TGTGCCAGTAGTATTGGGGGGATTGACTATGGCTACACCTTC CASSIGGIDYGYTF
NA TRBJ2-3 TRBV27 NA TGTGCCAGCAGTTTGGGCACAGATACGCAGTATTTT CASSLGTDTQYF
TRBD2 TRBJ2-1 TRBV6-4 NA TGTGCCAGCAGTGAGACTAGCGGGGATTGGTTTGAGCAGTTCTTC CASSETSGDWFEQFF